The clone carrying this TCR beta chain has more than one count but fewer than ten. The antigen remains undetermined. These data are taken from a study of CD8+ T cells in alopecia areata. Whole-study results and caveats: Especially in alopecia totalis/universalis, lesional scalp showed greater clonality than normal scalp did. Mice showed TCR sharing more clearly than patients did, possibly owing to HLA.

Punch biopsies of lesional scalp, plus peripheral blood, were taken from alopecia areata patients. T lymphocytes (CD4+ and CD8+) were sorted from PBMCs. Following extraction, RNA underwent reverse transcription to cDNA, which served as the sequencing template. Clones were sequenced by immunoSEQ multiplex PCR, and TCRdb holds only the in-frame ones, with some missing. The sample has 65,000 to 95,000 clones; just over 50% are singletons. The sequencing input was NKG2D-high CD8+ T cells sorted from blood. This receptor was identified in a human donor with alopecia areata.

CDR3 coding DNA: TGCAGCGTTGCCATTGGAATCGTCTACGAGCAGTACTTC. Translated: CSVAIGIVYEQYF. The chain combines TRBV29-1 with TRBJ2-7; D is undetermined. CDR3 size: 13 residues. Per the germline V gene, CDR1 is SQVTM and CDR2 is ANQGSEA. V lost 4 bases to trimming and J lost 3 bases, with 13 bases between them.